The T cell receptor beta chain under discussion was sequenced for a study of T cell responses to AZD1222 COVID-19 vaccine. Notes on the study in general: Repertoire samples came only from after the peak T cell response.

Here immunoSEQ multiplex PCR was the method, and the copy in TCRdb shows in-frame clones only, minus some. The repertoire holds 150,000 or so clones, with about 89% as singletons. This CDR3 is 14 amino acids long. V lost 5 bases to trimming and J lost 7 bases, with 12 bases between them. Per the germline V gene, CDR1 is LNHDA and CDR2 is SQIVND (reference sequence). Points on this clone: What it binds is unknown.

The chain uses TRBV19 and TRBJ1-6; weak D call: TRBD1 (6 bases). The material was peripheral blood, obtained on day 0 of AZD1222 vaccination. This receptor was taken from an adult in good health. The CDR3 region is CASSPGTRNSPLHF. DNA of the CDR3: TGTGCCAGTAGTCCGGGGACAAGAAATTCACCCCTCCACTTT.